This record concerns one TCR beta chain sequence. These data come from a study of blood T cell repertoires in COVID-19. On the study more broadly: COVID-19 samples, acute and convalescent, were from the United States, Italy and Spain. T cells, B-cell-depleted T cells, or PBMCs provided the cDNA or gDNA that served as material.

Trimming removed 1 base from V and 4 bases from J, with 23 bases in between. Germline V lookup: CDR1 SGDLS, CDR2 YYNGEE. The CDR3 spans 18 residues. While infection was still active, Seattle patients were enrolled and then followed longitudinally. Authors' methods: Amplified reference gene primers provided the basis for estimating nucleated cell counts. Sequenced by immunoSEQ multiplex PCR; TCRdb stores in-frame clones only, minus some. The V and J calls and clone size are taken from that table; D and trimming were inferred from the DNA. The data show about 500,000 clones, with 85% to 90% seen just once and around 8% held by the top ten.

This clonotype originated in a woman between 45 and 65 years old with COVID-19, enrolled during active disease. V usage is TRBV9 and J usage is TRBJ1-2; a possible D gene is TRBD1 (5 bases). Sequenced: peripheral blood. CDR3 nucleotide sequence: TGTGCCAGCAGCGTAAGCGACAGTCTGACAACTCACTTCTATGGCTACACCTTC. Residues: CASSVSDSLTTHFYGYTF.